The following is a TCR beta chain sequence with its context. The entry originates in a study of blood T cell repertoires in COVID-19. About the research overall: Sample material is recorded as cDNA or gDNA derived from T cells, B-cell-depleted T cells, or PBMCs.

This CDR3 region has 14 residues. Trimming took off 4 bases at V and 3 bases at J, with 10 bases between the two ends. Germline V CDR1 and CDR2: SGHTA, FQGNSA. The repertoire was sequenced with immunoSEQ multiplex PCR; TCRdb's copy has only in-frame clones and lacks some. The table lists more than 35,000 clones, about nine tenths of them singletons. The sequence derives from a human donor in a cohort sampled during active COVID-19. Source material: peripheral blood. The chain links TRBV7-2 to TRBJ1-5; perhaps TRBD1 as D (6 bases). The CDR3: CASSSRQDNQPQHF. CDR3 coding DNA: TGTGCCAGCAGCTCCCGACAGGACAATCAGCCCCAGCATTTT.